This is a list of T cell receptor beta chains from one sample in a study of blood T cell repertoires in COVID-19. TCRdb keeps only in-frame clones here, not all; method: immunoSEQ multiplex PCR. The table includes about 38,000 clones, 90% detected once. The sequenced sample consisted of peripheral blood. These receptor sequences come from a man aged 55-75 years with active or convalescent COVID-19. Each CDR3 is given with its conserved first and last residue. The order of the fields is J gene, clone size, CDR3 length, V gene, D gene, CDR3 DNA, CDR3 protein. A D gene is named only where the DNA matches it firmly. Clone size is not always given. Where it is, it says once, few, many or a class for expanded clones.

J: TRBJ2-7
size: NA
length: 12
V: TRBV29-1
D: NA
DNA: TGCAGCGTTGTTCCTGGGGGCGACGAGCAGTACTTC
CDR3: CSVVPGGDEQYF

J: TRBJ2-1
size: few
length: 13
V: TRBV7-7
D: NA
DNA: TGTGCCAGCAGCTTTATCCGGGACACAGAGCAGTTCTTC
CDR3: CASSFIRDTEQFF

J: TRBJ1-2
size: NA
length: 14
V: TRBV5-4
D: NA
DNA: TGTGCCAGCAGCTCTCGACAGGCCGCCGGTGGCTACACCTTC
CDR3: CASSSRQAAGGYTF

J: TRBJ2-1
size: once
length: 13
V: TRBV9
D: NA
DNA: NA
CDR3: CASSVGGGSPPFF

J: TRBJ2-5
size: NA
length: 15
V: TRBV7-9
D: NA
DNA: TGTGCCAGCAGCTTCGTTAACTGGTATCAAGAGACCCAGTACTTC
CDR3: CASSFVNWYQETQYF

J: TRBJ2-7
size: few
length: 14
V: TRBV5-1
D: NA
DNA: TGCGCCAGCAGCTACATTCTAGCAGGGGACGAGCAGTACTTC
CDR3: CASSYILAGDEQYF

J: TRBJ1-5
size: few
length: 13
V: TRBV7-6
D: TRBD1
DNA: TGTGCCAGCAGCCGCGGACAGGGTCAGCCCCAGCATTTT
CDR3: CASSRGQGQPQHF

J: TRBJ2-5
size: NA
length: 14
V: TRBV9
D: NA
DNA: TGTGCCAGCAGCGTAGGGGCACTCCAAGAGACCCAGTACTTC
CDR3: CASSVGALQETQYF

J: TRBJ2-7
size: NA
length: 12
V: TRBV7-9
D: NA
DNA: TGTGCCAGCAGCTTAGAACTCTACGAGCAGTACTTC
CDR3: CASSLELYEQYF

J: TRBJ2-2
size: few
length: 18
V: TRBV4-1
D: TRBD2
DNA: TGCGCCAGCAGCCAAGGGACTAGCGGGACGATTACCACCGGGGAGCTGTTTTTT
CDR3: CASSQGTSGTITTGELFF

J: TRBJ1-1
size: once
length: 14
V: TRBV2
D: NA
DNA: TGTGCCAGCAGTGGACAGAGCATGAACACTGAAGCTTTCTTT
CDR3: CASSGQSMNTEAFF

J: TRBJ1-1
size: few
length: 13
V: TRBV5-1
D: NA
DNA: TGCGCCAGCAGCTTGACAGGGCACACTGAAGCTTTCTTT
CDR3: CASSLTGHTEAFF